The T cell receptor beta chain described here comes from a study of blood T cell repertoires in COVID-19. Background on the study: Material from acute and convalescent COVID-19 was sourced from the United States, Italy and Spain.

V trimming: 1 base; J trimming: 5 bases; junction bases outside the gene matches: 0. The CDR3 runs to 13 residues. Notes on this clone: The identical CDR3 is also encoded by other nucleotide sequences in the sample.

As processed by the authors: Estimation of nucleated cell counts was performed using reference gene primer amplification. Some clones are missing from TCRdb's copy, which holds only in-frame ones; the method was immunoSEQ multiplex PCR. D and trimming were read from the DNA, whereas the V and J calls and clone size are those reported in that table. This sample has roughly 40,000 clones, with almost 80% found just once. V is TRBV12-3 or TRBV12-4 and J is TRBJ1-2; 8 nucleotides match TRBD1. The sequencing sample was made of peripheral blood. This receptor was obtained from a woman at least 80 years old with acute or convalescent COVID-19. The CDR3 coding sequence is TGTGCCAGCAGTTTAGGACAGGGGTATGGCTACACCTTC. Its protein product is CASSLGQGYGYTF.